This TCR beta chain comes out of a study of T cell responses to AZD1222 COVID-19 vaccine. General study points: Possibly, clonal diversity was underestimated; donors were largely white British and included more females. Sampling that yielded the repertoires occurred only after the peak T cell response. Within unmutated variant regions lay the reported targets of nearly half of spike-specific TCRs. Baseline serology detected seropositivity in only 5 or 6 AZD1222 recipients.

Generated by immunoSEQ multiplex PCR, the TCRdb table keeps only in-frame clones and is missing some. The sample consists of 140,000 to 150,000 clones, 80% to 90% of them appearing once. CDR1 and CDR2 (germline): LGHDT, YNNKEL (reference sequence). The CDR3 covers 15 residues. V was pared by 3 bases and J by 3 bases, with 12 bases between. Note on this clone: The target antigen is unknown.

The sample was peripheral blood, taken on day 0 of AZD1222 vaccination. V and J are TRBV3-1 (or the pseudogene TRBV3-2) and TRBJ2-4; tentative D call: TRBD1 (6 bases). This clonotype was obtained from an adult in good health. CDR3 nucleotide sequence: TGTGCCAGCAGCCACAGACAGGTGGGCAAAAACATTCAGTACTTC. It translates to CASSHRQVGKNIQYF.